This T cell receptor (beta chain) derives from a study of control samples from healthy donors and cancer patients. The CDR3 has 16 amino acids. In germline, CDR1 is SGHDT, CDR2 YYEEEE. V lost 3 bases to trimming and J lost 4 bases, with 16 bases between them. Clones were read by immunoSEQ multiplex PCR, and TCRdb kept only the in-frame ones, dropping some. Here the sample spans 95,000 to 130,000 clones, more than 85% being singletons. J is TRBJ1-4 and V is TRBV5-6, with D possibly being TRBD1 (5 bases). The source is a man in his thirties or forties in good health. Sequenced material: blood. CDR3 sequence: CASSSNTGTGNEKLFF. CDR3 sequence (DNA): TGTGCCAGCAGCTCCAATACCGGGACCGGTAATGAAAAACTGTTTTTT.